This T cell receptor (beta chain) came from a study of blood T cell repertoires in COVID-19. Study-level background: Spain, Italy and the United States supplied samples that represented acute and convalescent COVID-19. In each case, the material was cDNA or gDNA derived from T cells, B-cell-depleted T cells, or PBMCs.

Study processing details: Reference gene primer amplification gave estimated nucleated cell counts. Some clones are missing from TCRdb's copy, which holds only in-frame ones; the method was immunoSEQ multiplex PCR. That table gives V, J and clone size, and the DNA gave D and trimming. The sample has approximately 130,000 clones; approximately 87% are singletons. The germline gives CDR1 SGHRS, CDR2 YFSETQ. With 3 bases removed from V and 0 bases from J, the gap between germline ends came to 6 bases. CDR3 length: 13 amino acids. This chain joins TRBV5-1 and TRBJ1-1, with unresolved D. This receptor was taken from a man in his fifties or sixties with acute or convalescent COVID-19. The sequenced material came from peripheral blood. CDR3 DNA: TGCGCCAGCAGCTCTTTATTGAACACTGAAGCTTTCTTT. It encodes CASSSLLNTEAFF.